Here is one T cell receptor (beta chain) with its context. This sample stems from a study of blood T cell repertoires in COVID-19. The data were produced by immunoSEQ multiplex PCR, yet TCRdb's version contains in-frame clones alone and is incomplete. The data show about 240,000 clones, about four fifths seen once. The CDR3 is 13 residues long. Trimming removed 3 bases from V and 9 bases from J; junction bases left unmatched: 7. Per germline, CDR1 SNHLY and CDR2 FYNNEI. The source of this sequence is a woman between 18 and 29 years old with acute or convalescent COVID-19. Material: peripheral blood. V and J are TRBV2 and TRBJ2-7; 8 bases are shared with TRBD2. The CDR3: CASSDQRERRQYF. CDR3 nucleotide sequence: TGTGCCAGCAGTGATCAGCGGGAGCGGAGGCAGTACTTC. The full variable domain, with the rest looked up from reference TRBV2 and TRBJ2-7, is EPEVTQTPSHQVTQMGQEVILRCVPISNHLYFYWYRQILGQKVEFLVSFYNNEISEKSEIFDDQFSVERPDGSNFTLKIRSTKLEDSAMYFCASSDQRERRQYFGPGTRLTVT.